This TCR beta chain was sequenced in a study of shared clonotypes between healthy human individuals. The table came from immunoSEQ multiplex PCR; TCRdb's copy has only in-frame clones and leaves some out. The table shows 730,000 or so clones, with 60% to 80% occurring only once. The receptor comes from a woman under 40 in good health. Sequenced input: memory CD4+ T cells sorted from blood. The subset was: CD45RA-negative fraction.

In DNA, the CDR3 is TGTGCCAGCAGCTTAGTGTTTGACAGCTCCTACGAGCAGTACTTC. Its protein product is CASSLVFDSSYEQYF. This sequence joins TRBV4-2 and TRBJ2-7, with a possible D match to TRBD1 (5 bases). Germline V lookup: CDR1 LGHNA, CDR2 YNFKEQ. There are 15 residues in the CDR3. The V end was cut by 5 bases, the J end by 0 bases, with 14 bases between.